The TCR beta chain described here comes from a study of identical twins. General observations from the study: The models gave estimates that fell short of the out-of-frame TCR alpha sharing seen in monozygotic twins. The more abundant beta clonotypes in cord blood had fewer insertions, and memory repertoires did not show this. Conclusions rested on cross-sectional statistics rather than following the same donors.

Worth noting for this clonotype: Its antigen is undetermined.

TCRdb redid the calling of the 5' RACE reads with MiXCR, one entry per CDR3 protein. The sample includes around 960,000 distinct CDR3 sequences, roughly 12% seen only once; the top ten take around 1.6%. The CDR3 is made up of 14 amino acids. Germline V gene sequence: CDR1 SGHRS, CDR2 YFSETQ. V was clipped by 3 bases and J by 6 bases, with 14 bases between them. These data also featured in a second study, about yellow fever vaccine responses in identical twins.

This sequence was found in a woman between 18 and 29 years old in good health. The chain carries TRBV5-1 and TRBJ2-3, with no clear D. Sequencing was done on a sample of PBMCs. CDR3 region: CASSYGLTSDTQYF. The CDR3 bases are TGCGCCAGCAGCTATGGCCTCACCTCGGATACGCAGTATTTT.